The 27 T cell receptor beta chains presented below share a single source sample, sequenced in a study of shared clonotypes between healthy human individuals. Using immunoSEQ multiplex PCR, the repertoire was profiled, and TCRdb retains in-frame clones only, with some absent. The sample gives about 2.1 million clones, around 93% of which show up once; approximately 1.7% is in the top ten. Naive CD8 cells lacked CD45RO and underwent positive selection for CCR7, leaving out terminally differentiated effector memory CD45RA+ cells. The sample taken for sequencing was naive CD8+ T cells from PBMCs. Every receptor here comes from a man aged 18 to 29 in good health. Some clones in this sample may be carry-over from other donors' samples.

This clone occurred once. The V call is TRBV4-1, the J call TRBJ2-7; unclear D gene. Germline V gives CDR1 MGHRA, CDR2 YSYEKL. This CDR3 comprises 16 residues. V was cut by 1 base and J by 1 base, with 14 bases left in between. CDR3 loop: CASSQGNGLGSYEQYF. CDR3 DNA: TGCGCCAGCAGCCAAGGGAACGGGCTGGGATCCTACGAGCAGTACTTC.

This chain joins TRBV19 and TRBJ1-1; no definite D call. Germline lookup yields CDR1 LNHDA and CDR2 SQIVND (reference sequence). V was cut by 9 bases and J by 0 bases, with 14 bases left in between. This CDR3 contains 14 residues. CDR3 loop: CASRRRSLNTEAFF. In DNA form, the CDR3 reads TGTGCCAGCAGGCGGCGAAGTTTGAACACTGAAGCTTTCTTT.

The V gene is TRBV7-8, the J gene TRBJ2-7; D is uncertain. There are 14 residues in the CDR3. Trimming took 1 base from V and 3 from J, leaving 10 bases between them. Germline CDR1 and CDR2: SGHVS and FQNEAQ. DNA for the CDR3: TGTGCCAGCAGCTTAGGCAGAATTTACTACGAGCAGTACTTC. Translation: CASSLGRIYYEQYF. Filled out from reference TRBV7-8 and TRBJ2-7, the complete variable domain reads GAGVSQSPRYKVAKRGQDVALRCDPISGHVSLFWYQQALGQGPEFLTYFQNEAQLDKSGLPSDRFFAERPEGSVSTLKIQRTQQEDSAVYLCASSLGRIYYEQYFGPGTRLTVT.

There are a few counts of this clone. V gene TRBV28 combines with J gene TRBJ1-1; TRBD1 matches 7 bases. Trimming removed 7 bases from V and 5 bases from J; junction bases left unmatched: 10. CDR1 is MDHEN and CDR2 is SYDVKM in the germline V gene. The CDR3 covers 14 residues. CDR3 sequence reads: CASTLGGGWTEAFF. The CDR3 DNA sequence: TGTGCCAGCACCCTAGGAGGGGGCTGGACTGAAGCTTTCTTT.

The V gene is TRBV7-6, the J gene TRBJ1-4, with 9 bases matching TRBD1. V was pared by 5 bases and J by 0 bases, with 10 bases of the junction left unmatched. The CDR3 consists of 18 residues. Germline loops: CDR1 SGHVS, CDR2 FNYEAQ. The CDR3 reads CASSLYWDRDTTNEKLFF. For the CDR3, the DNA is TGTGCCAGCAGCCTCTACTGGGACAGGGACACAACTAATGAAAAACTGTTTTTT.

On this clone itself: The junction differs from germline at one of its ends, possibly a read error. The genes are TRBV6-5 and TRBJ2-7; D gene uncertain. CDR1 is MNHEY and CDR2 is SVGAGI in the germline V gene. The CDR3 extends over 13 amino acids. CDR3 coding DNA: TGTGCCAGCAGATACTTGACAAGGAGCGAGCAGTACTTC. Protein: CASRYLTRSEQYF.

This clone appeared a single time. The rearrangement links TRBV28 to TRBJ2-1, with D possibly TRBD2 on 6 matching bases. The CDR3 extends over 14 amino acids. The V end lost 6 bases, the J end lost 8 bases, and 17 bases lay between the germline ends. Germline assignment: CDR1 MDHEN and CDR2 SYDVKM. CDR3 DNA sequence: TGTGCCAGCAGCAACGAAGCGGGTTATGATGAGCAGTTCTTC. Translated, it gives CASSNEAGYDEQFF.

V and J are TRBV4-3 and TRBJ2-3; no definite D call. The germline V gene has CDR1 LGHNA and CDR2 YSLEER. The CDR3 spans 15 residues. V was shortened by 4 bases and J by 0 bases, with 11 bases between the two germline ends. In nucleotides, the CDR3 is TGCGCCAGCAGCCCCGTCCGAACCAGCACAGATACGCAGTATTTT. Amino acid sequence: CASSPVRTSTDTQYF.

V and J are TRBV19 and TRBJ2-7; D call uncertain. CDR3 length: 14 amino acids. The germline CDR1 and CDR2 sequences are LNHDA and SQIVND (reference sequence). Between the trimmed V and J ends, which lost 3 bases and 2 bases, there was a span of 11 bases. The CDR3 DNA follows: TGTGCCAGTAGTATTTCTCTAGGTCCCTACGAGCAGTACTTC. It is translated as CASSISLGPYEQYF.

The chain carries TRBV7-6 and TRBJ2-7; D might be TRBD2 (6 bases). Trimming stripped 5 bases from V and 0 bases from J, with 29 bases between. The CDR3 runs to 20 residues. Germline V gives CDR1 SGHVS, CDR2 FNYEAQ. This CDR3 is CASSHPIRGSVGQSSYEQYF. CDR3 DNA: TGTGCCAGCAGCCACCCGATCCGGGGGAGTGTAGGTCAGAGCTCCTACGAGCAGTACTTC.

The genes are TRBV29-1 and TRBJ2-3; 8 bases fit TRBD1. The CDR3 extends over 17 amino acids. CDR1 is SQVTM, CDR2 ANQGSEA, per germline. The trim removed 2 bases at V and 3 bases at J, leaving 13 bases unmatched. CDR3 protein: CSVEWARQGTRTDTQYF. CDR3 DNA: TGCAGCGTTGAATGGGCGCGACAGGGGACAAGGACAGATACGCAGTATTTT.

The CDR3 loop reads CASSLSPGLKTEAFF. In nucleotides, the CDR3 is TGTGCCAGCAGCTTATCTCCGGGGTTAAAGACTGAAGCTTTCTTT. The chain links TRBV11-2 to TRBJ1-1, with D hard to call. The CDR3 totals 15 residues. CDR1 is SGHAT and CDR2 is FQNNGV in the germline V gene. V was pared by 2 bases and J by 5 bases, with 15 bases between.

CDR3 sequence reads: CASSYSRFIQPQHF. The CDR3 DNA sequence: TGTGCCAGCAGTTACTCGAGGTTTATTCAGCCCCAGCATTTT. This chain uses TRBV6-7 with TRBJ1-5, with D uncertain. TRBV6-7 is an ORF; its function is uncertain. This CDR3 is built from 14 residues. Trimming removed 0 bases at V and 6 bases at J, with 9 bases between.

V gene TRBV4-3 combines with J gene TRBJ2-1; D remains ambiguous. There are 15 residues in the CDR3. The V gene's germline CDR1 is LGHNA and CDR2 YSLEER. Trimming cost V 4 bases and J 0 bases, with 10 bases left between them. CDR3 amino acids: CASSLAKGSYNEQFF. DNA for the CDR3: TGCGCCAGCAGCCTCGCCAAGGGCTCCTACAATGAGCAGTTCTTC.

This clone has a single count. The chain recombines TRBV6-6 with TRBJ2-3, with D possibly matching TRBD1 (5 bases). From germline, CDR1 is MNHNY and CDR2 SVGAGI (reference sequence). The CDR3 has 14 residues. V was pared by 0 bases and J by 6 bases, with 10 bases between. The CDR3 loop is CASSYSSRGDTQYF. CDR3 coding DNA: TGTGCCAGCAGTTACTCCTCTAGGGGTGATACGCAGTATTTT.

The chain couples TRBV30 to TRBJ1-2; no clear D gene. V was cut by 4 bases and J by 8 bases, with 14 bases left in between. Germline V lookup: CDR1 GTSNPN, CDR2 SVGIG (reference sequence). The CDR3 loop spans 12 amino acids. In nucleotides, the CDR3 is TGTGCCTGGACCGTTTCCTCTATAGGCTACACCTTC. Translating gives CAWTVSSIGYTF.

The sample holds a few counts of this clone. The chain is built from TRBV5-1 and TRBJ1-2; 9 bases align to TRBD1. V trimming: 3 bases; J trimming: 4 bases; junction bases outside the gene matches: 7. Germline CDR1 SGHRS, CDR2 YFSETQ. The CDR3 loop spans 15 amino acids. The CDR3 sequence: CASSSWTGAGYGYTF. The DNA for the CDR3 is TGCGCCAGCAGCTCTTGGACAGGGGCCGGCTATGGCTACACCTTC.

V is TRBV14 and J is TRBJ2-3; D possibly corresponds to TRBD2 (6 bases). From germline, CDR1 is SGHDN and CDR2 FVKESK. V was trimmed by 6 bases and J by 2 bases, leaving 15 bases between them. The length of the CDR3 is 15 residues. CDR3 in amino acids: CASSHGTSHTDTQYF. CDR3 bases: TGTGCCAGCAGTCACGGGACTTCTCACACAGATACGCAGTATTTT. Full variable domain (rest looked up from reference TRBV14 and TRBJ2-3): EAGVTQFPSHSVIEKGQTVTLRCDPISGHDNLYWYRRVMGKEIKFLLHFVKESKQDESGMPNNRFLAERTGGTYSTLKVQPAELEDSGVYFCASSHGTSHTDTQYFGPGTRLTVL.

The chain carries TRBV13 and TRBJ2-1; 9 bases are shared with TRBD2. The CDR3 totals 15 residues. V shed 5 bases, J shed 3 bases, and the junction held 5 bases outside the gene matches. The germline V gene has CDR1 PRHDT and CDR2 FYEKMQ (reference sequence). DNA for the CDR3: TGTGCCAGCAGCGCCCGACTAGCGGTCTACAATGAGCAGTTCTTC. Amino acids: CASSARLAVYNEQFF.

The chain has TRBV27 and TRBJ2-2; 15 positions agree with TRBD2. This CDR3 has 18 amino acids. In germline, CDR1 is MNHEY, CDR2 SMNVEV (reference sequence). V lost 6 bases to trimming and J lost 3 bases; unmatched junction nucleotides: 8. The chain's CDR3 is CASSPGLAGGPYTGELFF. The CDR3 DNA reads as TGTGCCAGCAGCCCGGGACTAGCGGGAGGACCTTACACCGGGGAGCTGTTTTTT.

This chain links TRBV29-1 with TRBJ1-5; D not resolved. CDR3 length equals 13 residues. CDR1 and CDR2 (germline): SQVTM, ANQGSEA. V was trimmed by 5 bases and J by 6 bases, leaving 14 bases between them. The DNA for the CDR3 is TGCAGCGTTCTGGAGGGAGGCAGTCAGCCCCAGCATTTT. Its protein is CSVLEGGSQPQHF.

The gene calls are TRBV29-1 and TRBJ2-1, with 7 bases matching TRBD1. Trimming removed 0 bases from V and 3 bases from J; junction bases left unmatched: 5. Germline lookup yields CDR1 SQVTM and CDR2 ANQGSEA. CDR3 length: 15 residues. The CDR3 DNA sequence: TGCAGCGTTGAAGATCCGAACAGGGGCTACAATGAGCAGTTCTTC. Translated: CSVEDPNRGYNEQFF.

This CDR3 is CASSRTLRAYEQYF. The CDR3 DNA reads TGTGCCAGCAGTCGGACTTTGAGGGCCTACGAGCAGTACTTC. J is TRBJ2-7 and V is TRBV27; the D gene is possibly TRBD2 (5 bases). The CDR3 has 14 residues. Trimming shortened V by 5 bases and J by 2 bases, and 13 bases separated the two germline ends. The germline V gene encodes CDR1 MNHEY and CDR2 SMNVEV (reference sequence).

The rearrangement joins TRBV27 to TRBJ2-1, with 11 bases that match TRBD2. Germline lookup yields CDR1 MNHEY and CDR2 SMNVEV (reference sequence). J gave up 5 bases and V 4 bases, and 4 bases lay outside the gene matches. This CDR3 has 15 amino acids. In DNA, the CDR3 is TGTGCCAGCAGTTATCCGGGACTAGCGGACAATGAGCAGTTCTTC. This sequence encodes CASSYPGLADNEQFF.

The chain has TRBV4-3 and TRBJ2-3; no definite D call. The length of the CDR3 is 16 residues. Trimming removed 6 bases at V and 1 base at J, with 17 bases between. The germline V gene encodes CDR1 LGHNA and CDR2 YSLEER. CDR3 bases: TGCGCCAGCAGACCTGATACACTTACCGGCACAGATACGCAGTATTTT. Residues: CASRPDTLTGTDTQYF.

This rearrangement joins TRBV6-5 to TRBJ1-1; a weak D match, TRBD1 (6 bases). Per germline, CDR1 MNHEY and CDR2 SVGAGI. V was trimmed by 6 bases and J by 11 bases, leaving 25 bases between them. The length of the CDR3 is 15 residues. The CDR3 is CASSQSGTLALGAFF. DNA for the CDR3: TGTGCCAGCAGCCAGTCCGGGACACTTGCCCTGGGGGCTTTCTTT.

The gene calls are TRBV10-1 and TRBJ2-7; the D gene is possibly TRBD1 (6 bases). The V gene lost 6 bases and the J gene lost 5 bases, with 17 bases spanning the gap. Germline CDR1 is WNHNN and CDR2 is SYGVQD (reference sequence). The CDR3 runs 14 residues. CDR3 in DNA: TGCGCCAGCAGCGCTACACAGGGATTGCACGAGCAGTACTTC. This encodes CASSATQGLHEQYF.